This TCR beta chain is from a study of shared clonotypes between healthy human individuals. Study as a whole: Each donor contributed plates that comprised three CD4 naive, three CD4 memory, two CD8 naive and one CD8 memory. Whole-study findings and limits: Even with large depth, rarefaction showed that sorted-subset sequencing was incomplete.

Profiling relied on immunoSEQ multiplex PCR, and the TCRdb table lists in-frame clones only, not all of them. This sample has around 2,000,000 clones, with 85% to 95% found just once. In the naive CD8 group, cells lacked CD45RO and were positively selected for CCR7, so terminally differentiated effector memory CD45RA+ cells were left out. In its sample, this clone was seen once. Its antigen is as yet unknown. Different DNA sequences within this sample yield the same CDR3. The V end lost 0 bases, the J end lost 8 bases, and 5 bases lay between the germline ends. Germline CDR1 and CDR2: WSHSY and SAAADI. The CDR3 has 12 residues.

The sample taken for sequencing was naive CD8+ T cells sorted from blood. The TCR comes from a man between 18 and 29 years old in good health. This rearrangement joins TRBV10-2 to TRBJ2-1; D call uncertain. CDR3 loop: CASSESGYEQFF. The CDR3 nucleotides read TGCGCCAGCAGTGAGTCTGGGTATGAGCAGTTCTTC.